These T cell receptor beta chains were read from a single sample in a study of blood T cell repertoires in COVID-19. Assay: immunoSEQ multiplex PCR; the TCRdb copy retains only in-frame clones and omits some. The sample shows 400,000 or so clones, over 75% of them seen only once. The specimen sequenced was PBMCs or T cells enriched from blood (not recorded which). These receptors all stem from a man aged 25 to 40 who had recovered from COVID-19. Each CDR3 is given with its conserved first and last residue. A D gene is named only where the DNA matches it firmly. Some rows have no size entry. The others give once, few or many, or a class for an expanded clone.

v_call	d_call	j_call	clone_size	cdr3_nt	cdr3_aa
TRBV3-1/TRBV3-2	.	TRBJ2-7	.	TGTGCCAGCAGCCGGGACTTCTACGAGCAGTACTTC	CASSRDFYEQYF
TRBV7-9	.	TRBJ1-2	.	TGTGCCAGCAGCTACTCCGAGGGTGGCTACACCTTC	CASSYSEGGYTF
TRBV28	TRBD2	TRBJ2-7	.	TGTGCCAGCAGTTTCACGGGGGAGGGCCTCTCCTACGAGCAGTACTTC	CASSFTGEGLSYEQYF
TRBV27	.	TRBJ2-2	.	TGTGCCAGCAGCAGTTTGGTAACCGGGGAGCTGTTTTTT	CASSSLVTGELFF
TRBV9	TRBD2	TRBJ2-5	once	TGTGCCAGCAGCGTAGCTACGGGAGGCCGAGAGACCCAGTACTTC	CASSVATGGRETQYF
TRBV5-8	.	TRBJ2-5	.	TGTGCCAGCAGCTTAGGGGCCTTTGGGGGCGGAGAAGAGACCCAGTACTTC	CASSLGAFGGGEETQYF
TRBV5-1	.	TRBJ1-4	.	TGCGCCAGCAGCCCGCCGTCTGCGGCAGGGGTTTATGAAAAACTGTTTTTT	CASSPPSAAGVYEKLFF
TRBV4-1	TRBD2	TRBJ2-3	.	TGCGCCAGCAGCCAAGTGTTTAGGGTCCGGCTAGCGGGGGTGGGAGATACGCAGTATTTT	CASSQVFRVRLAGVGDTQYF
TRBV29-1	TRBD2	TRBJ2-7	.	TGCAGCGTTGTATACTCAGCGGGAGGGGGCGAGCAGTACTTC	CSVVYSAGGGEQYF
TRBV11-2	TRBD2	TRBJ2-1	.	TGTGCCAGCAGCTTAGCTCTAGCGGGAGAAGATGAGCAGTTCTTC	CASSLALAGEDEQFF
TRBV10-2	.	TRBJ1-2	.	TGCGCCAGCAGTGAACGGGTACTCAACTATGGCTACACCTTC	CASSERVLNYGYTF
TRBV5-1	.	TRBJ1-2	.	TGCGCCAGCAGTTTCGATCCGGACTACCTTAATAACTATGGCTACACCTTC	CASSFDPDYLNNYGYTF
TRBV28	TRBD1	TRBJ2-1	once	TGTGCCAGCAGTTTGGGACAGGGTGGCGATGAGCAGTTCTTC	CASSLGQGGDEQFF
TRBV14	.	TRBJ2-7	.	TGTGCCAGCAATGGACAGCTCGCCGACGAGCAGTACTTC	CASNGQLADEQYF
TRBV6-5	TRBD1	TRBJ1-2	.	TGTGCCAGCAGGTTGGGACAGGAAGTCTATGGCTACACCTTC	CASRLGQEVYGYTF
TRBV7-8	TRBD2	TRBJ2-7	.	TGTGCCAGCAGCTTGACTAGCGGCTACGAGCAGTACTTC	CASSLTSGYEQYF
TRBV5-1	.	TRBJ2-3	.	TGCGCCAGCAGCCCCGTGAGTGCTAGCACAGATACGCAGTATTTT	CASSPVSASTDTQYF
TRBV5-1	TRBD2	TRBJ2-7	.	TGCGCCAGCAGCTTCAGCCTAGCGGGAGAGGTGCAGTACTTC	CASSFSLAGEVQYF
TRBV18	TRBD1	TRBJ1-6	.	TGTGCCAGCTCTCCACTGACAGGGGATGATTCACCCCTCCACTTT	CASSPLTGDDSPLHF
TRBV3-1/TRBV3-2	.	TRBJ2-1	once	TGTGCCAGCAGCTCGCTAGACCAGCAGTTCTTC	CASSSLDQQFF
TRBV5-6	TRBD2	TRBJ2-7	.	TGTGCCAGCAGCTTGGTAGGACTAGCGGGAAACTACGAGCAGTACTTC	CASSLVGLAGNYEQYF
TRBV14	.	TRBJ2-2	once	TGTGCCAGCCAAGGAAACAGGGATTTGGCCGGGGAGCTGTTTTTT	CASQGNRDLAGELFF
TRBV27	.	TRBJ2-7	.	TGTGCCAGCAGCCCTATATGGCCTAGCTCCTACGAGCAGTACTTC	CASSPIWPSSYEQYF
TRBV24-1	TRBD1	TRBJ2-5	once	TGTGCCACCAGTGATTTGCAGAGCTGGGCAGGGGGACCTCAAGAGACCCAGTACTTC	CATSDLQSWAGGPQETQYF
TRBV4-1	.	TRBJ2-5	few	TGCGCCAGCAGCCCCCAGGGTAGTCAAGAGACCCAGTACTTC	CASSPQGSQETQYF
TRBV6-2/TRBV6-3	.	TRBJ1-1	.	TGTGCCAGCAGTTACTCTCCCGGCAGGCAACAGACGAACACTGAAGCTTTCTTT	CASSYSPGRQQTNTEAFF
TRBV5-8	.	TRBJ2-5	.	TGTGCCAGCAGCTTGGCGCGCGGAGGGTACCAAGAGACCCAGTACTTC	CASSLARGGYQETQYF
TRBV28	.	TRBJ1-2	.	TGTGCCAGCAGTTGGGGGGGCGCGGATGGCTACACCTTC	CASSWGGADGYTF
TRBV19	TRBD1	TRBJ1-2	.	TGTGCCAGTAGTGCCGGACAGGGGCGCTATGGCTACACCTTC	CASSAGQGRYGYTF
TRBV7-6	TRBD2	TRBJ2-5	.	TGTGCCAGCAGCTTAAGTTTTGCGGGAGGGCCGGACCAAGAGACCCAGTACTTC	CASSLSFAGGPDQETQYF
TRBV25-1	TRBD1	TRBJ2-7	once	TGTGCCAGCAGTGGACGGGGGCCTTCCGGGACAGGGTCCTACGAGCAGTACTTC	CASSGRGPSGTGSYEQYF
TRBV7-2	.	TRBJ2-6	.	TGTGCCAGCAGCTTGTTTGGGGGCCGAAGCTCTGGGGCCAACGTCCTGACTTTC	CASSLFGGRSSGANVLTF
TRBV5-1	.	TRBJ2-1	once	TGCGCCAGCAGCTTGGGCGCGGGGAGCTCCTACAATGAGCAGTTCTTC	CASSLGAGSSYNEQFF
TRBV27	TRBD1	TRBJ1-6	.	TGTGCCAGCAGTTGGGACAGTAATTCACCCCTCCACTTT	CASSWDSNSPLHF